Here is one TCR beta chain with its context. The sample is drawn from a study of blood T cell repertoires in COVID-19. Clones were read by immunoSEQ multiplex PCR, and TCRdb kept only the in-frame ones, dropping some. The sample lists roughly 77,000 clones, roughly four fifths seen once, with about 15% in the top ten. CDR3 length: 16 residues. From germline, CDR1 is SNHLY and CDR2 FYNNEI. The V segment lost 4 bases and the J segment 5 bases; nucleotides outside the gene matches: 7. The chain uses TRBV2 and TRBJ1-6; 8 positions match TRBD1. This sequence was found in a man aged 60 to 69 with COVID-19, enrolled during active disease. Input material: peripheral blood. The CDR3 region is CASSVARTGNNSPLHF. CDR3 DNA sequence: TGTGCCAGCAGTGTTGCGCGGACAGGGAATAATTCACCCCTCCACTTT. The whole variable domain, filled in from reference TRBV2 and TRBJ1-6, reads EPEVTQTPSHQVTQMGQEVILRCVPISNHLYFYWYRQILGQKVEFLVSFYNNEISEKSEIFDDQFSVERPDGSNFTLKIRSTKLEDSAMYFCASSVARTGNNSPLHFGNGTRLTVT.